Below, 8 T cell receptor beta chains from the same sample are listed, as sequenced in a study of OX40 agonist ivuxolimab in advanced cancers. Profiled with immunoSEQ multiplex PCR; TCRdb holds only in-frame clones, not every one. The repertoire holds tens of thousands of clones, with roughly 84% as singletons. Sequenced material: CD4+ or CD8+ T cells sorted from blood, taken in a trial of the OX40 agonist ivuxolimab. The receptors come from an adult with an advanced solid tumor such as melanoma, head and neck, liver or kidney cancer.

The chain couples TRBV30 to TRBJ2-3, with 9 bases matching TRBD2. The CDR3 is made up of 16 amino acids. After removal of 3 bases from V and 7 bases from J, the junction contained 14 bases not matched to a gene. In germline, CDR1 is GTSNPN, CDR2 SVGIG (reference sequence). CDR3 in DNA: TGTGCCTGGAGCCCATCCGGCGGGAGGGTCGTAAATACGCAGTATTTT. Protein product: CAWSPSGGRVVNTQYF.

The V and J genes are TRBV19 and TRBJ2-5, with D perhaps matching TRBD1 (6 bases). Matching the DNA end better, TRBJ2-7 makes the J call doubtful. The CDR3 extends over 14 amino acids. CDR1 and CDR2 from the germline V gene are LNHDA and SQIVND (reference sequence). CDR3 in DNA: TGTGCCAGTAGTATAGATTTCAGGGGCTACGAGCAGTACTTC. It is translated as CASSIDFRGYEQYF.

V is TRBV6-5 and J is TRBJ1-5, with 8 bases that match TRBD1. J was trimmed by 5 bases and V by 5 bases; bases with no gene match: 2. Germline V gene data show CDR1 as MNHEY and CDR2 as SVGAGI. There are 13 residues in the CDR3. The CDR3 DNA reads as TGTGCCAGCAGTGAGACAGGGGATCAGCCCCAGCATTTT. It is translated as CASSETGDQPQHF.

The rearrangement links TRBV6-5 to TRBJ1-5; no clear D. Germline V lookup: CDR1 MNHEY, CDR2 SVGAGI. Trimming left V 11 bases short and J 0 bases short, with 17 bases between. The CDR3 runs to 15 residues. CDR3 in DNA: TGTGCCGCCGGATCTGGGTACAATAGCAATCAGCCCCAGCATTTT. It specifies CAAGSGYNSNQPQHF.

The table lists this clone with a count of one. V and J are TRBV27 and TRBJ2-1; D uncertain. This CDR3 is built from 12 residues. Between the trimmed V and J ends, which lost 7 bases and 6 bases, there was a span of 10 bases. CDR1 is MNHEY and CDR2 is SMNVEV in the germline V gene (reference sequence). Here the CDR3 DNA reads TGTGCCAGCAAATCATTTGGCAATGAGCAGTTCTTC. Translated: CASKSFGNEQFF.

In DNA form, the CDR3 reads TGCGCCAGCAGCCGAAACCGGGACCCGGGGACCCAGTACTTC. Amino acid sequence: CASSRNRDPGTQYF. The rearrangement joins TRBV4-3 to TRBJ2-5; D assignment may be TRBD1 or TRBD2 (5 bases each). The germline V and J ends were trimmed by 4 bases and 7 bases, with 16 bases remaining between them. Germline CDR1 is LGHNA and CDR2 is YSLEER. This CDR3 has 14 residues.

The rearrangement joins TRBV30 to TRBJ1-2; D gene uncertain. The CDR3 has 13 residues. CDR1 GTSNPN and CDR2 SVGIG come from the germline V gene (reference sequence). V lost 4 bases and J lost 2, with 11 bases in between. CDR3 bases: TGTGCCTGGAATTTGGGAGGGAACTATGGCTACACCTTC. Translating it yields CAWNLGGNYGYTF.

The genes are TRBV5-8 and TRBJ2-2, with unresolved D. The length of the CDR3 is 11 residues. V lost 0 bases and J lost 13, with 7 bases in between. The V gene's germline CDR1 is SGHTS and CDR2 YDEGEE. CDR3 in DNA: TGTGCCAGCAGCTTGGAGCTTGGGCTGTTTTTT. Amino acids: CASSLELGLFF.